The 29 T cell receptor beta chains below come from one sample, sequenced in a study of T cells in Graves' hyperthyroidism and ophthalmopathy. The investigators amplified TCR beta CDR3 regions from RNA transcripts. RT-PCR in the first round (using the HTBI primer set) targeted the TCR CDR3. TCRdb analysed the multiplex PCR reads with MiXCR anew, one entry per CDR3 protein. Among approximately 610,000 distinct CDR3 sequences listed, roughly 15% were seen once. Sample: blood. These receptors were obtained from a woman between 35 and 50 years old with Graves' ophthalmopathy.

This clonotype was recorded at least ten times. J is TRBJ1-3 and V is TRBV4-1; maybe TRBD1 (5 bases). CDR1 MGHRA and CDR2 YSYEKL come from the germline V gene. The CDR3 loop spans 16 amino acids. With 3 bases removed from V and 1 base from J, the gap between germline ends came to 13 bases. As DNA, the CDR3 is TGCGCCAGCAGCCAGGACAAGCGGGGGTCTGGAAACACCATATATTTT. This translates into CASSQDKRGSGNTIYF.

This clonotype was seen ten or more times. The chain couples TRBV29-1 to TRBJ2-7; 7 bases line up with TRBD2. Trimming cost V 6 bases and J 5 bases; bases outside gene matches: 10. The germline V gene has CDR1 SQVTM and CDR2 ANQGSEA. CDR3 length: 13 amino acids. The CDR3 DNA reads TGCAGCGTGGCGGATACTAGCGCCCACGAGCAGTACTTC. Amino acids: CSVADTSAHEQYF.

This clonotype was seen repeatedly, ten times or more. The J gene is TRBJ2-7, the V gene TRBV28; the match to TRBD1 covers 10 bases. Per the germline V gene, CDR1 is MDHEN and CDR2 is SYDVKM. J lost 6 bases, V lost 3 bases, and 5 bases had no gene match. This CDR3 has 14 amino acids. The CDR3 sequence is CASSLEGQGFEQYF. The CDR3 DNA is TGTGCCAGCAGTTTGGAGGGACAGGGGTTCGAGCAGTACTTC.

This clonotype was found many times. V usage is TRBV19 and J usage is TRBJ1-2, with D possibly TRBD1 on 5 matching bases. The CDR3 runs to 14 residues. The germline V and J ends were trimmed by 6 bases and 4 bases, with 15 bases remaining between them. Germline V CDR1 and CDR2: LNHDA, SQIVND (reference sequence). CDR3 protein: CASRFRQSLYGYTF. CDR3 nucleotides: TGTGCCAGTAGGTTCAGACAGTCCCTCTATGGCTACACCTTC.

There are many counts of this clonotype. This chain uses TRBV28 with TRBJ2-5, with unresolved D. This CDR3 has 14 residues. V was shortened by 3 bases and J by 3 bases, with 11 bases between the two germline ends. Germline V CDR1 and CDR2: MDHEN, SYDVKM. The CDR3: CASSFTTFKETQYF. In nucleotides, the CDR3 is TGTGCCAGCAGTTTTACTACTTTTAAAGAGACCCAGTACTTC.

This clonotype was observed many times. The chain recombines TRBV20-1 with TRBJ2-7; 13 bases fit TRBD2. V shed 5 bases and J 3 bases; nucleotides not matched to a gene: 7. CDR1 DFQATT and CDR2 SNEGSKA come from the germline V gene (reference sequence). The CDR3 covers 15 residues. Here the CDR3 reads CSAATSGRQGYEQYF. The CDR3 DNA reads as TGCAGTGCTGCGACTAGCGGGAGGCAGGGCTACGAGCAGTACTTC.

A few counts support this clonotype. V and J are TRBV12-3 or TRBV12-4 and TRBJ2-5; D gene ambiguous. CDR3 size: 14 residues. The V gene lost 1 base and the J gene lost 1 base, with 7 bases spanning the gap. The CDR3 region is CASSLDHAQETQYF. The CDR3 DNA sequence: TGTGCCAGCAGTTTAGATCACGCCCAAGAGACCCAGTACTTC.

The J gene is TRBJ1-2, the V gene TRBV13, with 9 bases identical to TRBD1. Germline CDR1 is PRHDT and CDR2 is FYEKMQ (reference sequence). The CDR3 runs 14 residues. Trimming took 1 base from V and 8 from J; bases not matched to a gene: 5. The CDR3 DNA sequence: TGTGCCAGCAGCTTAGAACAGGGGGCAGACGGCTACACCTTC. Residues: CASSLEQGADGYTF.

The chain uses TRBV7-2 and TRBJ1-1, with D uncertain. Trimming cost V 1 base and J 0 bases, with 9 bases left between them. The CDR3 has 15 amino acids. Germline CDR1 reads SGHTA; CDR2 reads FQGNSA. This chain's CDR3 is CASSLGRIMNTEAFF. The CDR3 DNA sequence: TGTGCCAGCAGCTTAGGTCGGATCATGAACACTGAAGCTTTCTTT.

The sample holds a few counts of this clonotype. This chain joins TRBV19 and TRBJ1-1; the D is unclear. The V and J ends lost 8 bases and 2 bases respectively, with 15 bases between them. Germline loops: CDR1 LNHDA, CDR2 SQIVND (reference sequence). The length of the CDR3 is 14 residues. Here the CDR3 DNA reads TGTGCCAGTTCTCCGACACCTACAAACACTGAAGCTTTCTTT. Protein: CASSPTPTNTEAFF.

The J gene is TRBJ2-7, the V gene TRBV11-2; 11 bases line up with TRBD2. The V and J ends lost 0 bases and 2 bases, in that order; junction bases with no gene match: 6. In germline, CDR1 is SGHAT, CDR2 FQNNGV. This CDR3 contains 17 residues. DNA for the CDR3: TGTGCCAGCAGCTTAGAGAAGGGTAGCGGGAGGGCCTACGAGCAGTACTTC. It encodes CASSLEKGSGRAYEQYF. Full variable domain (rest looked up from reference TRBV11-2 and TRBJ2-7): EAGVAQSPRYKIIEKRQSVAFWCNPISGHATLYWYQQILGQGPKLLIQFQNNGVVDDSQLPKDRFSAERLKGVDSTLKIQPAKLEDSAVYLCASSLEKGSGRAYEQYFGPGTRLTVT.

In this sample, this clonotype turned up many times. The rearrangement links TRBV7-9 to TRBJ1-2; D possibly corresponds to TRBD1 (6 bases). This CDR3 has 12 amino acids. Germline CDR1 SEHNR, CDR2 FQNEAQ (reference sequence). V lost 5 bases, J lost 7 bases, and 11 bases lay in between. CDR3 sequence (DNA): TGTGCCAGCAGCAGTCAGGGGCCTGGCTACACCTTC. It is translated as CASSSQGPGYTF. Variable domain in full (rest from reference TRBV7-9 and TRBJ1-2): DTGVSQNPRHKITKRGQNVTFRCDPISEHNRLYWYRQTLGQGPEFLTYFQNEAQLEKSRLLSDRFSAERPKGSFSTLEIQRTEQGDSAMYLCASSSQGPGYTFGSGTRLTVV.

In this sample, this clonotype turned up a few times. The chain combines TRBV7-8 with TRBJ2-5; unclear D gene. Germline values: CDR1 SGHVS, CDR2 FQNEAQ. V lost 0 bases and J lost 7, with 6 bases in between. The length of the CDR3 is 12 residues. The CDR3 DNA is TGTGCCAGCAGCTTAGCCACCGGGACCCAGTACTTC. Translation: CASSLATGTQYF.

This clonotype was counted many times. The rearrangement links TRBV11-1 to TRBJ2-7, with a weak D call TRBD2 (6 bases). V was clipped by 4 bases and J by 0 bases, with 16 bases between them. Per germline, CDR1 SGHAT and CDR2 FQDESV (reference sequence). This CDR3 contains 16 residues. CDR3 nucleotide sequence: TGTGCCAGCAGCTCGGGGGTCGGCGTGAGCTCCTACGAGCAGTACTTC. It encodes CASSSGVGVSSYEQYF.

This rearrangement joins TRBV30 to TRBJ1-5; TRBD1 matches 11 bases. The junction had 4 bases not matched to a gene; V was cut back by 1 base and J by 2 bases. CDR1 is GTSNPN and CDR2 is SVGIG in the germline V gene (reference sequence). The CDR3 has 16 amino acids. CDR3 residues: CAWSAGTGGGNQPQHF. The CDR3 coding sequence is TGTGCCTGGAGTGCAGGGACAGGGGGGGGCAATCAGCCCCAGCATTTT.

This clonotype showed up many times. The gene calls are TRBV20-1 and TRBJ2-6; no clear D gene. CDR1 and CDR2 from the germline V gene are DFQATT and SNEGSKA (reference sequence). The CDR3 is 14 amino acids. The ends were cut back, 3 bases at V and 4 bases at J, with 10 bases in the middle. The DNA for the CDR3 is TGCAGTGCTAGGCTCCAAGCGGGGGCCAACGTCCTGACTTTC. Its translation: CSARLQAGANVLTF.

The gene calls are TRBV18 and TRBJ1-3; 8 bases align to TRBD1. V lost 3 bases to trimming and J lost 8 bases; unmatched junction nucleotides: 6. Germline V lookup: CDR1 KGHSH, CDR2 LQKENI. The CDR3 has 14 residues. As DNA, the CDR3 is TGTGCCAGCTCACCGGGACAGGACAGGGACACCATATATTTT. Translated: CASSPGQDRDTIYF. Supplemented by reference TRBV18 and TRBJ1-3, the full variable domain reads NAGVMQNPRHLVRRRGQEARLRCSPMKGHSHVYWYRQLPEEGLKFMVYLQKENIIDESGMPKERFSAEFPKEGPSILRIQQVVRGDSAAYFCASSPGQDRDTIYFGEGSWLTVV.

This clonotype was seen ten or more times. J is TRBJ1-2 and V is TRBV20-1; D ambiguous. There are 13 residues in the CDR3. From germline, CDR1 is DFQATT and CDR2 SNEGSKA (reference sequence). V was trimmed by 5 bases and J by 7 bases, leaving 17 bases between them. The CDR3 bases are TGCAGTGCTGGGGAGAACGGCAGCGGTGGCTACACCTTC. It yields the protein CSAGENGSGGYTF.

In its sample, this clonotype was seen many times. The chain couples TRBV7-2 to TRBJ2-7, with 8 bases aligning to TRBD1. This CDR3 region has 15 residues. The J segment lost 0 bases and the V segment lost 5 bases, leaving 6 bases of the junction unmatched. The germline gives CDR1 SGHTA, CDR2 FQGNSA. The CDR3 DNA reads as TGTGCCAGCAGCCTCACGGGACAGGACTCCTACGAGCAGTACTTC. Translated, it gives CASSLTGQDSYEQYF.

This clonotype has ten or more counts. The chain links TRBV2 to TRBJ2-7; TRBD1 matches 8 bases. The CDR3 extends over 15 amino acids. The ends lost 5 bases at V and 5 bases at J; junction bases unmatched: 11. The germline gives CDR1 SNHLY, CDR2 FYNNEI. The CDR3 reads CASSPQGALSNEQYF. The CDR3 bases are TGTGCCAGCAGTCCTCAGGGGGCCTTAAGTAACGAGCAGTACTTC.

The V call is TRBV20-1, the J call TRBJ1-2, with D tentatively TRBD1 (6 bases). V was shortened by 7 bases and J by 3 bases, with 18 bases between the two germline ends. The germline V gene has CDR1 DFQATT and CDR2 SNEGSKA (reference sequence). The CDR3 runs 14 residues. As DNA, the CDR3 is TGCAGTGTTACCTCCCAGGGGACCGACTATGGCTACACCTTC. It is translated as CSVTSQGTDYGYTF.

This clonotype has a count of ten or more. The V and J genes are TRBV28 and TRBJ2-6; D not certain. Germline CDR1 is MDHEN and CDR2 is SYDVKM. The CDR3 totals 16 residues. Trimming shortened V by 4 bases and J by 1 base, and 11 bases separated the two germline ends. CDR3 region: CASSSNVGSGANVLTF. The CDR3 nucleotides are TGTGCCAGCAGTTCAAATGTCGGTTCTGGGGCCAACGTCCTGACTTTC.

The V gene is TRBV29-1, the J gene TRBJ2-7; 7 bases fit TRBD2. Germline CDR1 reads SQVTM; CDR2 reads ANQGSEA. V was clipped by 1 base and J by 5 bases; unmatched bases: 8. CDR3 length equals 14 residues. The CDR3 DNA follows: TGCAGCGTTGAAGGAATGAGCGGGATTCACGAGCAGTACTTC. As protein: CSVEGMSGIHEQYF.

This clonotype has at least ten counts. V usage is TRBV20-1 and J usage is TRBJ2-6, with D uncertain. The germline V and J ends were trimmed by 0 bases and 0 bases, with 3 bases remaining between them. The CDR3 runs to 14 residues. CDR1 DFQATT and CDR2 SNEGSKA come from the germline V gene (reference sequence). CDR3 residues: CSARDDSGANVLTF. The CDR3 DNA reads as TGCAGTGCTAGAGACGACTCTGGGGCCAACGTCCTGACTTTC.

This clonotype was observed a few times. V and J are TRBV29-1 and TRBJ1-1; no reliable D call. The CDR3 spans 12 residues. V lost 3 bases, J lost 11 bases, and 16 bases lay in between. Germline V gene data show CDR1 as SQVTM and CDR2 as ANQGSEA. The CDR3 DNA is TGCAGCGTTGATATAGGGCTTATTCGCGCTTTCTTT. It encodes CSVDIGLIRAFF.

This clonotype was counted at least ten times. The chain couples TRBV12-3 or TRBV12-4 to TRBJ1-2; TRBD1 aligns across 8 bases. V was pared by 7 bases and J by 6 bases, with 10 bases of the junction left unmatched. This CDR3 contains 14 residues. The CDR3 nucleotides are TGTGCCAGCACCCTGACAGGGGACCGGGATGGCTACACCTTC. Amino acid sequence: CASTLTGDRDGYTF.

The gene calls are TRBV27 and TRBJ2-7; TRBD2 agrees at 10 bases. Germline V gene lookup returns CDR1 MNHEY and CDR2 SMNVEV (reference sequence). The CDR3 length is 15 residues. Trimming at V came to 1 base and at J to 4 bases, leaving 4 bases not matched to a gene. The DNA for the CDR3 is TGTGCCAGCAGTTTATTCCTAGCGGGAGAATACGAGCAGTACTTC. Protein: CASSLFLAGEYEQYF.

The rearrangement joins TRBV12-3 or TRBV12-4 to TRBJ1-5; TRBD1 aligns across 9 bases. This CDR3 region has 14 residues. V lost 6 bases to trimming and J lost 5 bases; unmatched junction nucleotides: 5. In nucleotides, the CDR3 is TGTGCCAGCAGGCCCACAGGGGGCGATCAGCCCCAGCATTTT. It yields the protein CASRPTGGDQPQHF.

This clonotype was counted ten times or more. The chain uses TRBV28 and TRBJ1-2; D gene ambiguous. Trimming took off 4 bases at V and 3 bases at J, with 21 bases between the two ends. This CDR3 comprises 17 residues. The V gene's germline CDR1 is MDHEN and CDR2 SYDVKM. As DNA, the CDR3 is TGTGCCAGCAGTTCTCCCCAGCAACCAGAAAATTACTATGGCTACACCTTC. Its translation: CASSSPQQPENYYGYTF.